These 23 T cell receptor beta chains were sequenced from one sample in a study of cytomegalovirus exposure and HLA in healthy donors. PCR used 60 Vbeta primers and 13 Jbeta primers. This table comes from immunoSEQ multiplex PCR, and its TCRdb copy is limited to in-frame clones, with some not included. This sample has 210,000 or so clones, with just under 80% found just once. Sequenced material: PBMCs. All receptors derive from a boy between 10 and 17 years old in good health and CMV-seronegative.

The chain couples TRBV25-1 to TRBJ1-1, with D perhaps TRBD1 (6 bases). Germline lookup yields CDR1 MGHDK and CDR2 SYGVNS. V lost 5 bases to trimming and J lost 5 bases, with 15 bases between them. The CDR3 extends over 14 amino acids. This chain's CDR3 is CASSYQGGGTEAFF. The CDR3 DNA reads TGTGCCAGCAGTTATCAAGGGGGAGGGACTGAAGCTTTCTTT.

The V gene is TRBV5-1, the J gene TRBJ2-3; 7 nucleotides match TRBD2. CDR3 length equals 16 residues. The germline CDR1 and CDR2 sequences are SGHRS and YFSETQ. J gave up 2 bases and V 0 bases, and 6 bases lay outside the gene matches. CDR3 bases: TGCGCCAGCAGCTTGGCTCCGGGAGGCTCCACAGATACGCAGTATTTT. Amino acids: CASSLAPGGSTDTQYF.

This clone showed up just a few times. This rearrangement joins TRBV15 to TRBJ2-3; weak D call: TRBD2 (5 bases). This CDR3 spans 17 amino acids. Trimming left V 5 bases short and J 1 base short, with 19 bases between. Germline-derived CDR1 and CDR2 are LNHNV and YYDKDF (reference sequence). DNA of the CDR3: TGTGCCACCAGCCTGCGCCTAAGGCCGGAGGGCACAGATACGCAGTATTTT. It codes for CATSLRLRPEGTDTQYF. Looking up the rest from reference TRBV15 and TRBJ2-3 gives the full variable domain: DAMVIQNPRYQVTQFGKPVTLSCSQTLNHNVMYWYQQKSSQAPKLLFHYYDKDFNNEADTPDNFQSRRPNTSFCFLDIRSPGLGDTAMYLCATSLRLRPEGTDTQYFGPGTRLTVL.

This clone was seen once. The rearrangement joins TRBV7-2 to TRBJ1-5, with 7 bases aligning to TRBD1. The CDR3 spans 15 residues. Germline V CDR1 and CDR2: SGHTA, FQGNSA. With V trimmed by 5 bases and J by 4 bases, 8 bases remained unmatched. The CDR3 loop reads CASSGQTGNNQPQHF. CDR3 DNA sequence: TGTGCCAGCAGCGGGCAGACAGGGAATAATCAGCCCCAGCATTTT. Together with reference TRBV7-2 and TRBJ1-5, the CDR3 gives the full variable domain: GAGVSQSPSNKVTEKGKDVELRCDPISGHTALYWYRQSLGQGLEFLIYFQGNSAPDKSGLPSDRFSAERTGGSVSTLTIQRTQQEDSAVYLCASSGQTGNNQPQHFGDGTRLSIL.

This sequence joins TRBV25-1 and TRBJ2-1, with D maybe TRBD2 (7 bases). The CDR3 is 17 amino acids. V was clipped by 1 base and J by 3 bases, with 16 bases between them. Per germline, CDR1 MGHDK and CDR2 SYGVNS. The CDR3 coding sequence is TGTGCCAGCAGTGAATGGGGGCTAGCGGACCGCTACAATGAGCAGTTCTTC. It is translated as CASSEWGLADRYNEQFF.

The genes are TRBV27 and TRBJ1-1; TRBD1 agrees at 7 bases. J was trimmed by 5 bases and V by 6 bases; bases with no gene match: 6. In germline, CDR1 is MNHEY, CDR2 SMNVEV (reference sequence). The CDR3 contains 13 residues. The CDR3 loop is CASRLWDRTEAFF. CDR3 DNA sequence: TGTGCCAGCAGACTCTGGGACAGAACTGAAGCTTTCTTT.

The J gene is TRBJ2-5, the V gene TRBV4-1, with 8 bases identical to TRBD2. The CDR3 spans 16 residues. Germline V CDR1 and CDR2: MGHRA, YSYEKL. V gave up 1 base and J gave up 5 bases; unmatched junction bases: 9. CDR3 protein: CASSQVPSGSGETQYF. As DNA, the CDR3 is TGCGCCAGCAGCCAAGTACCCAGCGGGAGTGGTGAGACCCAGTACTTC.

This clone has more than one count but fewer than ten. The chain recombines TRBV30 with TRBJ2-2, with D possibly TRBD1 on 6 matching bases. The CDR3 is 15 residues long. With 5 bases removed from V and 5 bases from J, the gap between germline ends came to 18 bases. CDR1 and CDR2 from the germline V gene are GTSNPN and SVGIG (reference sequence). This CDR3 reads CAWQRGIAGTGELFF. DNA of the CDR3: TGTGCCTGGCAGAGGGGGATAGCAGGGACCGGGGAGCTGTTTTTT. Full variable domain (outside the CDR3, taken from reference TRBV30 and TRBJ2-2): SQTIHQWPATLVQPVGSPLSLECTVEGTSNPNLYWYRQAAGRGLQLLFYSVGIGQISSEVPQNLSASRPQDRQFILSSKKLLLSDSGFYLCAWQRGIAGTGELFFGEGSRLTVL.

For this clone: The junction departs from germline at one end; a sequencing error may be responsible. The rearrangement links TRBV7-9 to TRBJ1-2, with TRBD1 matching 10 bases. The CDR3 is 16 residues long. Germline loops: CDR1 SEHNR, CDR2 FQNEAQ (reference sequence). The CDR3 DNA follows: TGTTCCAGCAGCTTAGCCGGGGGACAGGGGAGTTCTGGCTACACCTTC. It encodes CSSSLAGGQGSSGYTF. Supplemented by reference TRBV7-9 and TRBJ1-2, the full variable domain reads DTGVSQNPRHKITKRGQNVTFRCDPISEHNRLYWYRQTLGQGPEFLTYFQNEAQLEKSRLLSDRFSAERPKGSFSTLEIQRTEQGDSAMYLCSSSLAGGQGSSGYTFGSGTRLTVV.

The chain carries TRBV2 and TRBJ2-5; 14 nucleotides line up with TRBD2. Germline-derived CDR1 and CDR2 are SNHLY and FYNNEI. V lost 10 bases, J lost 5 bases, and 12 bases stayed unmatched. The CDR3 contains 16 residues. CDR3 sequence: CAIPPGLAGAGETQYF. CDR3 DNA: TGTGCCATCCCACCGGGACTAGCGGGGGCCGGGGAGACCCAGTACTTC.

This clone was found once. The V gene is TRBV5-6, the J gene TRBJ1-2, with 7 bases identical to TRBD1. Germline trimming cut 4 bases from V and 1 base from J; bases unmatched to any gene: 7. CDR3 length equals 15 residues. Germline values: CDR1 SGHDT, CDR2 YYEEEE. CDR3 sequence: CASSADRRFNYGYTF. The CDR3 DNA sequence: TGTGCCAGCAGCGCGGACAGGCGATTTAACTATGGCTACACCTTC.

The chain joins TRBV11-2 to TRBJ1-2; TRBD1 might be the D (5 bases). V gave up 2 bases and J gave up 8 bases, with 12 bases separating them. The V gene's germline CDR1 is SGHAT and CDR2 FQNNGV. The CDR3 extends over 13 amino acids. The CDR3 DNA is TGTGCCAGCAGCTTAAACACAGCAGGGGGCTACACCTTC. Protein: CASSLNTAGGYTF.

CDR3 in DNA: TGTGCCGCCGGGAGTATGAACACTGAAGCTTTCTTT. It codes for CAAGSMNTEAFF. The chain combines TRBV7-2 with TRBJ1-1, with D unresolved. CDR3 length: 12 amino acids. With 11 bases removed from V and 0 bases from J, the gap between germline ends came to 10 bases. CDR1 and CDR2 (germline): SGHTA, FQGNSA. Using reference TRBV7-2 and TRBJ1-1 for the parts outside the CDR3, the full variable domain is GAGVSQSPSNKVTEKGKDVELRCDPISGHTALYWYRQSLGQGLEFLIYFQGNSAPDKSGLPSDRFSAERTGGSVSTLTIQRTQQEDSAVYLCAAGSMNTEAFFGQGTRLTVV.

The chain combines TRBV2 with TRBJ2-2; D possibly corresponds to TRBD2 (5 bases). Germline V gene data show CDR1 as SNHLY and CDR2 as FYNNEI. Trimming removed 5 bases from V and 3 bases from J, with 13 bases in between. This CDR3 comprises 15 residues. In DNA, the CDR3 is TGTGCCAGCAGTAGAGGGAGTATACACACCGGGGAGCTGTTTTTT. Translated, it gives CASSRGSIHTGELFF.

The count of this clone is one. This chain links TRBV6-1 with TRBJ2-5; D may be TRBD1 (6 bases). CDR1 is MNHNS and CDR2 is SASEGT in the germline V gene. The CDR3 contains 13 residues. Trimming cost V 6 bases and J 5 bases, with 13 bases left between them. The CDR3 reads CASRQGPRETQYF. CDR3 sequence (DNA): TGTGCCAGCAGACAGGGTCCAAGGGAGACCCAGTACTTC.

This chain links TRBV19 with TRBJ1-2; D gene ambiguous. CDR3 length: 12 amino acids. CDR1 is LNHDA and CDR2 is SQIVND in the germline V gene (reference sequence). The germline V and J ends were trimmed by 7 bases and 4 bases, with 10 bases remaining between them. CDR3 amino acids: CASMRVGYGYTF. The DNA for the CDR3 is TGTGCCAGTATGAGGGTTGGCTATGGCTACACCTTC. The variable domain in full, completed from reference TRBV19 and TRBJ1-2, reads DGGITQSPKYLFRKEGQNVTLSCEQNLNHDAMYWYRQDPGQGLRLIYYSQIVNDFQKGDIAEGYSVSREKKESFPLTVTSAQKNPTAFYLCASMRVGYGYTFGSGTRLTVV.

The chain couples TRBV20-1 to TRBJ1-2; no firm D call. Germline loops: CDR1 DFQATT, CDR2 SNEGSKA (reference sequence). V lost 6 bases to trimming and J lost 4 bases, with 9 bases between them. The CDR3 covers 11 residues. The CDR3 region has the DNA TGCAGTGCCGATGAGGTCTATGGCTACACCTTC. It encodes CSADEVYGYTF.

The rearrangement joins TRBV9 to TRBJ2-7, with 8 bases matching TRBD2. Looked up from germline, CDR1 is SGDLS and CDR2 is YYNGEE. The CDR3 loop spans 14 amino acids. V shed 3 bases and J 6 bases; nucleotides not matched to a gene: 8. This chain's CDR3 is CASSASGGGVEQYF. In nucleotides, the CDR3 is TGTGCCAGCAGCGCGAGCGGGGGAGGGGTCGAGCAGTACTTC.

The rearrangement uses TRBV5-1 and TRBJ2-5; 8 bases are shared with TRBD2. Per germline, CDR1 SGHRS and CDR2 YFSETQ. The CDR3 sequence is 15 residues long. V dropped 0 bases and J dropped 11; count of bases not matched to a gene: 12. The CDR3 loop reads CASSLGDGGAGEQYF. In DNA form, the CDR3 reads TGCGCCAGCAGCTTGGGGGACGGGGGGGCAGGGGAGCAGTACTTC.

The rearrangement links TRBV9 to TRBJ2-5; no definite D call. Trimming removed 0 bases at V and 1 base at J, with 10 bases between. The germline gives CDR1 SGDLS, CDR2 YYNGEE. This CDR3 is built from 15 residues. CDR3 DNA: TGTGCCAGCAGCGTAGCTCCTAGATCCCAAGAGACCCAGTACTTC. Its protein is CASSVAPRSQETQYF.

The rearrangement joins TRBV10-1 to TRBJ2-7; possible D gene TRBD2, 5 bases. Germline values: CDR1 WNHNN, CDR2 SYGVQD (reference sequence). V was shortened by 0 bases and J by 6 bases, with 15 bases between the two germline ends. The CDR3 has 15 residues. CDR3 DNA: TGCGCCAGCAGTGAGTCGTCAGCTCGGGGAACCGAGCAGTACTTC. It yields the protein CASSESSARGTEQYF.

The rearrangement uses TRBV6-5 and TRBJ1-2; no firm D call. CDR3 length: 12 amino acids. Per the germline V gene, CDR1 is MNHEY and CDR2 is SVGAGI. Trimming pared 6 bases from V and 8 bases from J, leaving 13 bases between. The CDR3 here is CASRGGSGGYTF. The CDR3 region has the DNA TGTGCCAGCAGGGGTGGATCGGGAGGCTACACCTTC.

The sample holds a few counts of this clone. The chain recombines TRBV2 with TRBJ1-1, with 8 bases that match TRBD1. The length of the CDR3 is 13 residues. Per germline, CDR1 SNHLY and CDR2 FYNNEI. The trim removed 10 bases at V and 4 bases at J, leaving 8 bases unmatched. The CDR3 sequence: CATDTTGGTEAFF. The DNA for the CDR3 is TGTGCCACCGATACTACAGGGGGCACTGAAGCTTTCTTT.